The 27 T cell receptor beta chains presented below share a single source sample, sequenced in a study of blood T cell repertoires in COVID-19. Sequenced by immunoSEQ multiplex PCR; TCRdb stores in-frame clones only, minus some. The repertoire has under 300,000 clones, around 83% of them found once; the top ten carry less than 2%. Material for sequencing was peripheral blood. The receptors were gathered from a woman in her thirties or forties who had recovered from COVID-19.

To note about this clone: This specimen includes other DNA sequences encoding the same CDR3. The chain has TRBV3-1 (or the pseudogene TRBV3-2) and TRBJ1-1, with D perhaps matching TRBD1 (5 bases). This CDR3 is built from 14 residues. The V and J ends lost 3 bases and 2 bases respectively, with 10 bases between them. Per the germline V gene, CDR1 is LGHDT and CDR2 is YNNKEL (reference sequence). In DNA, the CDR3 is TGTGCCAGCAGCCAGGCAGGGTCTAACACTGAAGCTTTCTTT. Amino acids: CASSQAGSNTEAFF.

The V and J genes are TRBV5-4 and TRBJ2-3; 10 bases line up with TRBD2. V was clipped by 4 bases and J by 6 bases; unmatched bases: 2. The CDR3 loop spans 13 amino acids. The germline CDR1 and CDR2 sequences are SGHNT and YYREEE (reference sequence). Written as DNA, the CDR3 is TGTGCCAGCAGCACGGGACTAGCGGATACGCAGTATTTT. Its protein is CASSTGLADTQYF. Looking up the rest from reference TRBV5-4 and TRBJ2-3 gives the full variable domain: ETGVTQSPTHLIKTRGQQVTLRCSSQSGHNTVSWYQQALGQGPQFIFQYYREEENGRGNFPPRFSGLQFPNYSSELNVNALELDDSALYLCASSTGLADTQYFGPGTRLTVL.

This clone was recorded a few times. The rearrangement uses TRBV3-1 (or the pseudogene TRBV3-2) and TRBJ1-2; a weak D match, TRBD1 (6 bases). Germline CDR1 is LGHDT and CDR2 is YNNKEL (reference sequence). This CDR3 contains 13 residues. V gave up 6 bases and J gave up 4 bases, with 12 bases separating them. In DNA, the CDR3 is TGTGCCAGCAGTCCACAGGGAGCCTATGGCTACACCTTC. It encodes CASSPQGAYGYTF.

The rearrangement links TRBV28 to TRBJ1-2; a possible D gene is TRBD1 (5 bases). Germline CDR1 is MDHEN and CDR2 is SYDVKM. Between the trimmed V and J ends, which lost 6 bases and 2 bases, there was a span of 7 bases. The CDR3 spans 12 residues. The CDR3 coding sequence is TGTGCCAGCAGCCCAGGGAACTATGGCTACACCTTC. Translating it yields CASSPGNYGYTF.

The CDR3 sequence: CASSPWTGGVTEAFF. CDR3 bases: TGCGCCAGCAGCCCCTGGACAGGGGGAGTCACTGAAGCTTTCTTT. The chain recombines TRBV5-1 with TRBJ1-1, with 10 bases lining up with TRBD1. The CDR3 extends over 15 amino acids. After removal of 4 bases from V and 4 bases from J, the junction contained 7 bases not matched to a gene. Germline CDR1 SGHRS, CDR2 YFSETQ.

The chain couples TRBV7-9 to TRBJ2-5, with D tentatively TRBD1 (7 bases). The CDR3 totals 12 residues. V lost 5 bases, J lost 7 bases, and 11 bases lay in between. Germline V gives CDR1 SEHNR, CDR2 FQNEAQ (reference sequence). The CDR3 sequence is CASSTQGGTQYF. The CDR3 DNA reads as TGTGCCAGCAGCACCCAGGGGGGGACCCAGTACTTC.

The chain has TRBV7-8 and TRBJ2-7; 7 bases map to TRBD2. Trimming at V came to 3 bases and at J to 2 bases, leaving 4 bases not matched to a gene. Germline V gives CDR1 SGHVS, CDR2 FQNEAQ. The CDR3 runs to 14 residues. CDR3 sequence (DNA): TGTGCCAGCAGCTTGGGGGGAGGGGCCTACGAGCAGTACTTC. Translation: CASSLGGGAYEQYF. Full variable domain (remainder filled in from reference TRBV7-8 and TRBJ2-7): GAGVSQSPRYKVAKRGQDVALRCDPISGHVSLFWYQQALGQGPEFLTYFQNEAQLDKSGLPSDRFFAERPEGSVSTLKIQRTQQEDSAVYLCASSLGGGAYEQYFGPGTRLTVT.

The genes are TRBV5-1 and TRBJ1-2; perhaps TRBD1 as D (5 bases). The CDR3 has 17 amino acids. The germline V and J ends were trimmed by 4 bases and 5 bases, with 24 bases remaining between them. The germline V gene encodes CDR1 SGHRS and CDR2 YFSETQ. The CDR3 is CASSLNTEGEPPYGYTF. Here the CDR3 DNA reads TGCGCCAGCAGCCTGAATACCGAAGGGGAACCACCTTATGGCTACACCTTC.

The V call is TRBV12-3 or TRBV12-4, the J call TRBJ2-7; 7 nucleotides align to TRBD2. V lost 3 bases, J lost 5 bases, and 4 bases stayed unmatched. This CDR3 contains 13 residues. The CDR3 DNA follows: TGTGCCAGCAGTTTCAAGCGGGGCGACGAGCAGTACTTC. Protein: CASSFKRGDEQYF.

The chain joins TRBV7-8 to TRBJ2-2; 7 nucleotides align to TRBD1. This CDR3 comprises 17 residues. Germline CDR1 and CDR2: SGHVS and FQNEAQ. Germline trimming cut 4 bases from V and 6 bases from J; bases unmatched to any gene: 14. The DNA for the CDR3 is TGTGCCAGCAGCTCTATCAGACAGGGCTCCCGGTCCGGGGAGCTGTTTTTT. Protein sequence: CASSSIRQGSRSGELFF.

The chain carries TRBV6-5 and TRBJ2-7; the match to TRBD1 covers 7 bases. Germline V gene data show CDR1 as MNHEY and CDR2 as SVGAGI. CDR3 length equals 12 residues. The J segment lost 7 bases and the V segment lost 8 bases, leaving 8 bases of the junction unmatched. For the CDR3, the DNA is TGTGCCAGCCTGACAGGGTCCCGGGAGCAGTACTTC. Amino acid sequence: CASLTGSREQYF.

This clone was observed a single time. V and J are TRBV25-1 and TRBJ2-2, with TRBD2 identical over 9 bases. V was pared by 7 bases and J by 3 bases, with 6 bases of the junction left unmatched. The CDR3 sequence is 15 residues long. Germline CDR1 and CDR2: MGHDK and SYGVNS. The CDR3 bases are TGTGCCAGCACGATTAGCGGGGGCGACACCGGGGAGCTGTTTTTT. As protein: CASTISGGDTGELFF.

The chain is built from TRBV18 and TRBJ1-5, with D perhaps TRBD1 (5 bases). The CDR3 runs 15 residues. Trimming left V 3 bases short and J 2 bases short, with 11 bases between. Per germline, CDR1 KGHSH and CDR2 LQKENI. The CDR3 sequence: CASSPAGIGNQPQHF. CDR3 sequence (DNA): TGTGCCAGCTCACCCGCAGGGATAGGCAATCAGCCCCAGCATTTT.

The chain combines TRBV10-3 with TRBJ2-1; D may be TRBD1 (5 bases). With 6 bases removed from V and 5 bases from J, the gap between germline ends came to 11 bases. The V gene's germline CDR1 is ENHRY and CDR2 SYGVKD. The CDR3 is 13 amino acids. The CDR3 here is CAIRDSTHNEQFF. The CDR3 DNA sequence: TGTGCCATCAGAGACAGCACTCACAATGAGCAGTTCTTC.

The chain uses TRBV3-1 (or the pseudogene TRBV3-2) and TRBJ1-2; TRBD1 aligns across 9 bases. From germline, CDR1 is LGHDT and CDR2 YNNKEL (reference sequence). This CDR3 spans 13 amino acids. V lost 6 bases, J lost 4 bases, and 3 bases stayed unmatched. CDR3 in amino acids: CASRQQGAYGYTF. The CDR3 region has the DNA TGTGCCAGCAGGCAACAGGGGGCCTATGGCTACACCTTC.

V gene TRBV6-5 combines with J gene TRBJ2-7; 10 nucleotides agree with TRBD2. The ends lost 2 bases at V and 6 bases at J; junction bases unmatched: 4. The CDR3 covers 14 residues. Germline V gene lookup returns CDR1 MNHEY and CDR2 SVGAGI. Here the CDR3 DNA reads TGTGCCAGCAGTTACGAGCGGGGGGGCCTCGAGCAGTACTTC. Protein sequence: CASSYERGGLEQYF.

The chain has TRBV7-6 and TRBJ2-2; D call uncertain. Trimming removed 4 bases at V and 1 base at J, with 7 bases between. This CDR3 region has 14 residues. Germline-derived CDR1 and CDR2 are SGHVS and FNYEAQ. In DNA, the CDR3 is TGTGCCAGCAGCTGGTCAGGGAACACCGGGGAGCTGTTTTTT. Protein sequence: CASSWSGNTGELFF.

This clone was picked up a small number of times. The chain combines TRBV4-2 with TRBJ2-1; D ambiguous. Germline CDR1 and CDR2: LGHNA and YNFKEQ. Trimming shortened V by 0 bases and J by 4 bases, and 16 bases separated the two germline ends. CDR3 size: 17 residues. The CDR3: CASSQDPTPPSYNEQFF. Here the CDR3 DNA reads TGTGCCAGCAGCCAAGATCCTACCCCACCCTCTTACAATGAGCAGTTCTTC.

This clone was seen only a few times. The rearrangement links TRBV5-4 to TRBJ2-7, with TRBD1 identical over 7 bases. The CDR3 is 12 residues long. Germline values: CDR1 SGHNT, CDR2 YYREEE (reference sequence). After removal of 4 bases from V and 6 bases from J, the junction contained 4 bases not matched to a gene. The CDR3 sequence: CASSLDRVEQYF. The CDR3 bases are TGTGCCAGCAGCCTTGACAGGGTCGAGCAGTACTTC. Drawing the rest from reference TRBV5-4 and TRBJ2-7, the complete variable domain is ETGVTQSPTHLIKTRGQQVTLRCSSQSGHNTVSWYQQALGQGPQFIFQYYREEENGRGNFPPRFSGLQFPNYSSELNVNALELDDSALYLCASSLDRVEQYFGPGTRLTVT.

The J gene is TRBJ2-3, the V gene TRBV5-1; 8 bases agree with TRBD1. The V gene end was trimmed by 6 bases and the J gene end by 3 bases; junction bases not matched to a gene: 9. The length of the CDR3 is 15 residues. CDR1 and CDR2 (germline): SGHRS, YFSETQ. The CDR3 protein is CASTERGQETDTQYF. The CDR3 nucleotides read TGCGCCAGCACAGAGAGGGGACAGGAAACAGATACGCAGTATTTT.

The V gene is TRBV3-1 (or the pseudogene TRBV3-2), the J gene TRBJ1-6; the D gene is possibly TRBD1 (6 bases). Trimming stripped 3 bases from V and 10 bases from J, with 16 bases between. Germline CDR1 LGHDT, CDR2 YNNKEL (reference sequence). This CDR3 region has 15 residues. CDR3 bases: TGTGCCAGCAGCCACTTCGACAGGTTGGGGTCACCCCTCCACTTT. Its translation: CASSHFDRLGSPLHF.

The genes are TRBV5-1 and TRBJ2-3, with 8 bases lining up with TRBD2. Germline V gene lookup returns CDR1 SGHRS and CDR2 YFSETQ. This CDR3 spans 14 amino acids. With 0 bases clipped from V and 5 bases from J, the junction kept 2 bases outside the gene matches. CDR3 sequence (DNA): TGCGCCAGCAGCTTGGAACTAGCGGTAGATACGCAGTATTTT. It encodes CASSLELAVDTQYF.

The V call is TRBV5-4, the J call TRBJ2-3; perhaps TRBD2 as D (6 bases). V shed 2 bases and J shed 4 bases, with 8 bases lying between them. Germline loops: CDR1 SGHNT, CDR2 YYREEE (reference sequence). The CDR3 sequence is 13 residues long. CDR3 nucleotide sequence: TGTGCCAGCAGCTTAGGAGGGGCAGATACGCAGTATTTT. Translation: CASSLGGADTQYF.

This chain connects TRBV19 to TRBJ1-1; D is uncertain. CDR3 size: 14 residues. The germline V gene has CDR1 LNHDA and CDR2 SQIVND (reference sequence). Trimming left V 8 bases short and J 1 base short, with 14 bases between. CDR3 sequence reads: CASAYNLENTEAFF. CDR3 DNA: TGTGCCAGTGCCTATAACCTTGAGAACACTGAAGCTTTCTTT.

This chain joins TRBV11-3 and TRBJ1-5; D remains unclear. CDR3 size: 13 residues. In germline, CDR1 is SGHNT, CDR2 YENEEA. V was cut by 1 base and J by 7 bases, with 8 bases left in between. The CDR3 DNA sequence: TGTGCCAGCAGCTTAGTCGCGGGCCAGCCCCAGCATTTT. Protein: CASSLVAGQPQHF.

This CDR3 reads CASSLVRGYQPQHF. The CDR3 DNA follows: TGTGCCAGCAGTTTAGTCCGGGGGTATCAGCCCCAGCATTTT. The gene calls are TRBV28 and TRBJ1-5; TRBD1 is a possible D gene (5 bases). Between the trimmed V and J ends, which lost 2 bases and 5 bases, there was a span of 10 bases. The V gene's germline CDR1 is MDHEN and CDR2 SYDVKM. CDR3 size: 14 residues.

The rearrangement links TRBV27 to TRBJ2-2; 8 bases match TRBD1. The CDR3 has 15 amino acids. J lost 5 bases, V lost 6 bases, and 8 bases had no gene match. Per the germline V gene, CDR1 is MNHEY and CDR2 is SMNVEV (reference sequence). CDR3 loop: CASRWDRLTTGELFF. The CDR3 region has the DNA TGTGCCAGCAGGTGGGACAGGTTAACGACCGGGGAGCTGTTTTTT.